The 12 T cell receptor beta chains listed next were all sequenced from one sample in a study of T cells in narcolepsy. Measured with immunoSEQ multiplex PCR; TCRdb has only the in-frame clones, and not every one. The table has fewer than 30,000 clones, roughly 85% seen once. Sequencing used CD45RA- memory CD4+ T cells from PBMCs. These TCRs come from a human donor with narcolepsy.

The DNA of the CDR3 is TGTGCCAGCAACCACGGGACAGTTTCTTCGTTCTTC. As protein: CASNHGTVSSFF. The chain combines TRBV6-1 with TRBJ2-1, with 7 bases fitting TRBD1. Germline lookup yields CDR1 MNHNS and CDR2 SASEGT. Unmatched junction bases numbered 12, after V lost 7 bases and J lost 15 bases. The CDR3 extends over 12 amino acids.

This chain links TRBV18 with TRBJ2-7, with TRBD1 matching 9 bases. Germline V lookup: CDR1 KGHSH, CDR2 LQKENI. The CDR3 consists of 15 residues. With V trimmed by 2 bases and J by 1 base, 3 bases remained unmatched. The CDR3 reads CASSPGQGMSYEQYF. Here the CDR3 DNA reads TGTGCCAGCTCACCAGGACAGGGGATGTCCTACGAGCAGTACTTC.

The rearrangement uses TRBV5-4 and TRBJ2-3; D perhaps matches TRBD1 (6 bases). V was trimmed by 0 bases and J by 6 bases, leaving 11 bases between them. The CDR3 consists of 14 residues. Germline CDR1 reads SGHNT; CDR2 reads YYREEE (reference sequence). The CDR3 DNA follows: TGTGCCAGCAGCTTGGGTTCAGGGGCGGATACGCAGTATTTT. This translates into CASSLGSGADTQYF.

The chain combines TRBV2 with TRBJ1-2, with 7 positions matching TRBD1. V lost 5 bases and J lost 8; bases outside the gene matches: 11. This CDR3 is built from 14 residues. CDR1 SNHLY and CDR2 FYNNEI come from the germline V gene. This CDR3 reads CASSQRQGFQGYTF. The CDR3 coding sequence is TGTGCCAGCAGTCAGCGACAGGGCTTTCAGGGCTACACCTTC.

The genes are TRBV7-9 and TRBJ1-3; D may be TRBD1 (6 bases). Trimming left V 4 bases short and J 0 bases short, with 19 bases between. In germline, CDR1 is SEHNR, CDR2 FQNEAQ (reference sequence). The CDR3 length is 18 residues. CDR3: CASSSAGTMLDSGNTIYF. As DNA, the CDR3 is TGTGCCAGCAGCTCGGCTGGGACAATGTTAGACTCTGGAAACACCATATATTTT.

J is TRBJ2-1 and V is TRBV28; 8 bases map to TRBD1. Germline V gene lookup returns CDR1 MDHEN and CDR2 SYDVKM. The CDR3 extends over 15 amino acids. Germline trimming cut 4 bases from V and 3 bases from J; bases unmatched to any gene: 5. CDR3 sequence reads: CASSSHRGYYNEQFF. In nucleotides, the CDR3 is TGTGCCAGCAGTTCCCACAGGGGGTACTACAATGAGCAGTTCTTC.

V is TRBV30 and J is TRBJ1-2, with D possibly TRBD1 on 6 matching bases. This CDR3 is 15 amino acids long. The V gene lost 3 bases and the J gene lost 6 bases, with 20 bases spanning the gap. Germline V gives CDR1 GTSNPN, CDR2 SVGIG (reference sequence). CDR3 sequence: CAWRRGGRSGDGYTF. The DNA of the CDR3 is TGTGCCTGGAGGAGGGGGGGGCGCTCAGGTGATGGCTACACCTTC.

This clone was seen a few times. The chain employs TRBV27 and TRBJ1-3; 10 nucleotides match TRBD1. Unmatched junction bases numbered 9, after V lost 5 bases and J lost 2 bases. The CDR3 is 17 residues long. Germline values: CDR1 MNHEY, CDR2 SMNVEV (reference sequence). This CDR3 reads CASSPGQGKIAGNTIYF. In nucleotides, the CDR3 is TGTGCCAGCAGTCCGGGACAGGGGAAGATAGCTGGAAACACCATATATTTT.

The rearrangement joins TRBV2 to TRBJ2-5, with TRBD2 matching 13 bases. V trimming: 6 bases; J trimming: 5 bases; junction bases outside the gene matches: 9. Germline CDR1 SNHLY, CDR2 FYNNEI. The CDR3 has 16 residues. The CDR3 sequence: CASRPGLAGSRETQYF. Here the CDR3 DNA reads TGTGCCAGCAGACCGGGACTAGCGGGAAGTAGGGAGACCCAGTACTTC.

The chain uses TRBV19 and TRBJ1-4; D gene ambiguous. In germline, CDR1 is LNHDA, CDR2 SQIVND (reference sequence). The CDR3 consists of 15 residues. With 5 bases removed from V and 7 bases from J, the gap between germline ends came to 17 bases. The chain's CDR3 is CASSLDARDTEKLFF. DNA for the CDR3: TGTGCCAGTAGTTTGGATGCGAGGGATACTGAAAAACTGTTTTTT.

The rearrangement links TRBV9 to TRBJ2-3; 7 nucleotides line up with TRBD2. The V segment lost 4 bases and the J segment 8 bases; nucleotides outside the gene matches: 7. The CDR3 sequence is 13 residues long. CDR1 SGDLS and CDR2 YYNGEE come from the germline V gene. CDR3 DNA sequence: TGTGCCAGCAGCCTCCCCGGCGGGGGTACGCAGTATTTT. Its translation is CASSLPGGGTQYF. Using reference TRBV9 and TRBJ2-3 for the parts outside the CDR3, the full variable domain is DSGVTQTPKHLITATGQRVTLRCSPRSGDLSVYWYQQSLDQGLQFLIQYYNGEERAKGNILERFSAQQFPDLHSELNLSSLELGDSALYFCASSLPGGGTQYFGPGTRLTVL.

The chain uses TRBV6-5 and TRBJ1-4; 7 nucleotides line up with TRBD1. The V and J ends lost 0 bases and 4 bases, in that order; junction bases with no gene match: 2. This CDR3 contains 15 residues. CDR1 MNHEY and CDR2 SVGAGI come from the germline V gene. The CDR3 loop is CASSYSGTVNEKLFF. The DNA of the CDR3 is TGTGCCAGCAGTTACTCGGGGACAGTTAATGAAAAACTGTTTTTT.